This TCR beta chain was profiled in a study of T cells in Graves' hyperthyroidism and ophthalmopathy. Across the study: At initial diagnosis, before any treatment had begun, peripheral blood was obtained.

The V gene's germline CDR1 is MNHEY and CDR2 SVGEGT. The CDR3 extends over 14 amino acids. Between the trimmed V and J ends, which lost 2 bases and 1 base, there was a span of 6 bases. Findings and caveats of the study: Ophthalmopathy, which appeared later, was predicted by the model a median about 6.8 months before onset.

Based on clinical symptoms, serum thyroxine and TRAb, thyroid ultrasound and orbital computed tomography, diagnoses were reached. Each 10 ml fresh peripheral blood draw supplied the PBMCs. This clonotype has at least ten counts. Its antigen is currently unknown. It was RNA transcripts that yielded the amplified TCR beta CDR3 regions. In the first-round RT-PCR of the TCR CDR3, the HTBI primer set was used. From the multiplex PCR reads, TCRdb called clonotypes with MiXCR, one entry per CDR3 protein. The data show around 500,000 distinct CDR3 sequences, 15% to 20% seen once. This rearrangement joins TRBV6-2 or TRBV6-3 to TRBJ2-1; possibly TRBD1 for D (5 bases). Input material: blood. The TCR comes from a woman aged 30 to 39 with Graves' ophthalmopathy. In nucleotides, the CDR3 is TGTGCCAGCAGTTACGCAGGGTCCTACAATGAGCAGTTCTTC. Translating it yields CASSYAGSYNEQFF.